This paragraph covers one TCR beta chain sequence. It is likely a read error, because the conserved phenylalanine at the end of the CDR3 is missing. Those patients picked for sequencing had displayed CD8+CD57+ cell expansion on flow cytometry. TCR beta VDJ and CDR3 profiles were obtained from a genomic DNA template. TCRdb called the reads again in MiXCR, with one record for every CDR3 protein. The sample contains 90,000 to 150,000 distinct CDR3 sequences, under 60% of which appear only once. The source of the sample is a study of CD8+CD57+ T cells in acquired aplastic anemia. Unmatched junction bases numbered 3, after V lost 2 bases and J lost 4 bases. Germline values: CDR1 MNHEY, CDR2 SMNVEV (reference sequence). The CDR3 loop spans 14 amino acids.

This TCR derives from a human donor with aplastic anemia. The sequenced sample consisted of sorted CD4+, CD8+, or CD8+CD57+ T cells (not recorded which) from PBMCs. This chain joins TRBV27 and TRBJ1-1; 8 bases line up with TRBD1. CDR3 region: CASSLQGASTEAFL. CDR3 nucleotide sequence: TGTGCCAGCAGTTTACAGGGGGCGTCCACTGAAGCTTTCCTT.